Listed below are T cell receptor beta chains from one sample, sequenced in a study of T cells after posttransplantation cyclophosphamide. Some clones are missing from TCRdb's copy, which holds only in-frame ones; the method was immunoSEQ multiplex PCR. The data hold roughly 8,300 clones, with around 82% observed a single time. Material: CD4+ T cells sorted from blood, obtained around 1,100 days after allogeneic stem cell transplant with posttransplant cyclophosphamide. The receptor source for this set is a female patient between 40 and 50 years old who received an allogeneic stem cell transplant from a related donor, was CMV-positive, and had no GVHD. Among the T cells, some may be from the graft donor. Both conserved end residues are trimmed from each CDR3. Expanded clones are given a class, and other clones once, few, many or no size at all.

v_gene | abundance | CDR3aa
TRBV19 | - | ASSMGQGGQVYGYT
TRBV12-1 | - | ASSFSVRGEAGELF
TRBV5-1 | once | ASSWGASGTSTDTQY
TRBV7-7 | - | ASSLDRGTQPQH
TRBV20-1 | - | SAMTGNEQF
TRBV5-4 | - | ASSYRDSNSPLH
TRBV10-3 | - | AISDPLNVTGELF
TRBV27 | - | ASSLKVDSSYEQY
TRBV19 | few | ASSILAGGRYEQF
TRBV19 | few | ASSTPGQGARTEAF
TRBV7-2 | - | ASSSRGYTEAF